The 28 T cell receptor beta chains below all came from one sample that was sequenced in a study of T cell repertoires in cytomegalovirus infection. TCRdb re-called the reads through MiXCR, storing one row per CDR3 protein. The sample holds roughly 80,000 distinct CDR3 sequences, approximately 24% seen once. These TCRs are of unknown antigen specificity. Sequencing used CD8+ T cells from cultured PBMCs, obtained from culture after CMV antigen stimulation. These receptors all stem from a human donor in good health (CMV status not recorded). Some clones in this sample may be carry-over from other donors' samples.

The chain employs TRBV6-2 or TRBV6-3 and TRBJ2-7, with D unresolved. The CDR3 runs 11 residues. V was trimmed by 8 bases and J by 5 bases, leaving 10 bases between them. CDR1 MNHEY and CDR2 SVGEGT come from the germline V gene. CDR3 protein: CASLSGNEQYF. CDR3 nucleotide sequence: TGTGCCAGCCTCTCGGGCAACGAGCAGTACTTC.

This clonotype was seen repeatedly, ten times or more. This rearrangement joins TRBV12-3 or TRBV12-4 to TRBJ1-2; 9 bases are a match to TRBD1. With 6 bases clipped from V and 8 bases from J, the junction kept 7 bases outside the gene matches. The CDR3 totals 13 residues. DNA for the CDR3: TGTGCCAGCAGGAAGGACAGGGGAGGAGGCTACACCTTC. This encodes CASRKDRGGGYTF.

This clonotype has just a few counts. V and J are TRBV27 and TRBJ1-5; D is unresolved. CDR1 and CDR2 (germline): MNHEY, SMNVEV (reference sequence). The CDR3 consists of 13 residues. The V and J ends lost 3 bases and 3 bases respectively, with 6 bases between them. This CDR3 reads CASSFSLNQPQHF. As DNA, the CDR3 is TGTGCCAGCAGTTTCTCTCTCAATCAGCCCCAGCATTTT.

The chain recombines TRBV4-1 with TRBJ2-7, with D hard to call. Germline CDR1 reads MGHRA; CDR2 reads YSYEKL. This CDR3 is 12 amino acids long. V was trimmed by 0 bases and J by 7 bases, leaving 7 bases between them. The CDR3, as DNA: TGCGCCAGCAGCCAAGAACGTACGGAGCAGTACTTC. This codes for CASSQERTEQYF.

There are many counts of this clonotype. V usage is TRBV7-2 and J usage is TRBJ2-1, with TRBD2 matching 7 bases. This CDR3 is 17 amino acids long. CDR1 SGHTA and CDR2 FQGNSA come from the germline V gene. The junction had 13 bases not matched to a gene; V was cut back by 5 bases and J by 3 bases. Here the CDR3 DNA reads TGTGCCAGCAGCGGGCCAGCACCGGGAGGTAACTACAATGAGCAGTTCTTC. It codes for CASSGPAPGGNYNEQFF.

J is TRBJ2-1 and V is TRBV6-2 or TRBV6-3, with 8 bases aligning to TRBD1. The ends lost 8 bases at V and 8 bases at J; junction bases unmatched: 11. Germline lookup yields CDR1 MNHEY and CDR2 SVGEGT. CDR3 length equals 14 residues. The CDR3 DNA reads as TGTGCCAGCGTAGGGCAGGGGGCTTTCGATGAGCAGTTCTTC. Encoded protein: CASVGQGAFDEQFF.

This clonotype was detected ten times or more. The chain joins TRBV7-8 to TRBJ2-7, with D hard to call. Germline CDR1 reads SGHVS; CDR2 reads FQNEAQ. The V end lost 5 bases, the J end lost 0 bases, and 14 bases lay between the germline ends. This CDR3 is built from 15 residues. The CDR3: CASSRQREGSYEQYF. The CDR3, as DNA: TGTGCCAGCAGCCGTCAGCGAGAAGGCTCCTACGAGCAGTACTTC.

This clonotype was detected ten times or more. The V and J genes are TRBV7-8 and TRBJ1-5; the D is unclear. The germline gives CDR1 SGHVS, CDR2 FQNEAQ. Deletions cut 0 bases from V and 3 bases from J, with 9 bases between. CDR3 size: 15 residues. The CDR3 coding sequence is TGTGCCAGCAGCTTAGCGGGCGAGTTCAATCAGCCCCAGCATTTT. Its protein product is CASSLAGEFNQPQHF.

This clonotype was counted many times. The CDR3 reads CASSFPPAGGDSPLHF. CDR3 coding DNA: TGTGCCAGCAGCTTCCCCCCTGCCGGGGGAGATTCACCCCTCCACTTT. V and J are TRBV7-8 and TRBJ1-6; tentatively, D is TRBD1 (5 bases). The V end lost 3 bases, the J end lost 8 bases, and 17 bases lay between the germline ends. This CDR3 region has 16 residues. Germline CDR1 reads SGHVS; CDR2 reads FQNEAQ.

This clonotype showed up many times. The chain recombines TRBV27 with TRBJ1-2; D gene ambiguous. Germline CDR1 is MNHEY and CDR2 is SMNVEV (reference sequence). The CDR3 has 15 residues. Trimming left V 5 bases short and J 2 bases short, with 15 bases between. CDR3 sequence: CASSRAGALNYGYTF. DNA of the CDR3: TGTGCCAGCAGTCGCGCGGGAGCTTTGAACTATGGCTACACCTTC.

The chain employs TRBV10-3 and TRBJ1-1; D uncertain. The V end was cut by 3 bases, the J end by 7 bases, with 6 bases between. CDR3 length: 11 amino acids. The germline V gene encodes CDR1 ENHRY and CDR2 SYGVKD. This CDR3 reads CAISDVSEAFF. As DNA, the CDR3 is TGTGCCATCAGTGACGTAAGTGAAGCTTTCTTT.

This clonotype has just a few counts. A clone one base away is much larger, so this may be a read error. The V and J genes are TRBV7-8 and TRBJ1-5; D is unresolved. CDR1 and CDR2 (germline): SGHVS, FQNEAQ. This CDR3 comprises 15 residues. In DNA form, the CDR3 reads TGTGCCAACAGCAAAGAATTAGGGAGGAATCAGCCCCAGCATTTT. Translation: CANSKELGRNQPQHF.

This clonotype has only a few counts. The chain uses TRBV5-4 and TRBJ2-1, with 8 nucleotides matching TRBD2. V shed 1 base, J shed 4 bases, and the junction held 13 bases outside the gene matches. Germline lookup yields CDR1 SGHNT and CDR2 YYREEE (reference sequence). There are 18 residues in the CDR3. The CDR3 loop is CASSLNKGSGSLYNEQFF. In DNA, the CDR3 is TGTGCCAGCAGCTTGAACAAGGGGAGCGGGAGCCTTTACAATGAGCAGTTCTTC.

The chain is built from TRBV6-2 or TRBV6-3 and TRBJ1-2; possibly TRBD1 for D (5 bases). Trimming took 2 bases from V and 1 from J, leaving 14 bases between them. Per the germline V gene, CDR1 is MNHEY and CDR2 is SVGEGT. The CDR3 is made up of 16 amino acids. The CDR3 nucleotides are TGTGCCAGCAGTTACACATCGCAGGGCCTTAACTATGGCTACACCTTC. Translated: CASSYTSQGLNYGYTF.

This clonotype was picked up a small number of times. V usage is TRBV7-8 and J usage is TRBJ2-5; 8 positions match TRBD2. The CDR3 runs 16 residues. J gave up 5 bases and V 4 bases, and 12 bases lay outside the gene matches. Per germline, CDR1 SGHVS and CDR2 FQNEAQ. CDR3 region: CASSSSGGPISETQYF. The CDR3 DNA is TGTGCCAGCAGCTCTTCGGGAGGGCCGATCTCGGAGACCCAGTACTTC.

This clonotype was counted a few times. V and J are TRBV27 and TRBJ1-2; D remains ambiguous. V lost 4 bases to trimming and J lost 0 bases, with 9 bases between them. This CDR3 contains 14 residues. Germline V gene lookup returns CDR1 MNHEY and CDR2 SMNVEV (reference sequence). The CDR3 loop is CASSWGSSNYGYTF. CDR3 coding DNA: TGTGCCAGCAGTTGGGGTTCCTCTAACTATGGCTACACCTTC.

This clonotype appeared many times. Here the CDR3 DNA reads TGTGCCAGCGCCGCGGGGGGCTACTACGAGCAGTACTTC. Protein product: CASAAGGYYEQYF. The chain recombines TRBV6-1 with TRBJ2-7; 8 bases line up with TRBD2. The CDR3 has 13 amino acids. V lost 8 bases to trimming and J lost 3 bases; unmatched junction nucleotides: 6. From germline, CDR1 is MNHNS and CDR2 SASEGT.

This chain links TRBV4-1 with TRBJ2-3, with D hard to call. This CDR3 spans 12 amino acids. The germline V gene encodes CDR1 MGHRA and CDR2 YSYEKL. Trimming removed 4 bases from V and 5 bases from J, with 7 bases in between. The CDR3 here is CASSPAQDTQYF. The CDR3 region has the DNA TGCGCCAGCAGCCCGGCCCAAGATACGCAGTATTTT.

This clonotype was observed many times. V and J are TRBV24-1 and TRBJ2-2; TRBD1 matches 9 bases. V lost 9 bases to trimming and J lost 5 bases; unmatched junction nucleotides: 0. The CDR3 has 12 amino acids. Germline V CDR1 and CDR2: KGHDR, SFDVKD. CDR3 loop: CATGTGTGELFF. The CDR3 DNA reads TGTGCCACCGGGACAGGGACCGGGGAGCTGTTTTTT.

V gene TRBV6-6 combines with J gene TRBJ1-3, with D possibly being TRBD1 (6 bases). The germline CDR1 and CDR2 sequences are MNHNY and SVGAGI (reference sequence). CDR3 length equals 19 residues. V was clipped by 6 bases and J by 0 bases, with 24 bases between them. The CDR3 DNA sequence: TGTGCCAGCAGAAAAGATCGCCGGGACACCGCTTTCTCTGGAAACACCATATATTTT. Amino acids: CASRKDRRDTAFSGNTIYF.

This clonotype has only a few counts. This chain connects TRBV4-1 to TRBJ2-7; D is possibly TRBD2 (6 bases). The CDR3 consists of 12 residues. Germline values: CDR1 MGHRA, CDR2 YSYEKL. Trimming stripped 1 base from V and 7 bases from J, with 8 bases between. The CDR3 protein is CASSQGAGEQYF. The CDR3 DNA reads as TGCGCCAGCAGCCAAGGGGCGGGGGAGCAGTACTTC.

The J gene is TRBJ2-7, the V gene TRBV27, with 12 bases fitting TRBD2. There are 15 residues in the CDR3. The ends lost 4 bases at V and 4 bases at J; junction bases unmatched: 5. The germline gives CDR1 MNHEY, CDR2 SMNVEV (reference sequence). CDR3 DNA sequence: TGTGCCAGCAGTTCCCCTCTAGCGGGAGGGTACGAGCAGTACTTC. The encoded protein is CASSSPLAGGYEQYF.

In its sample, this clonotype was seen a few times. The rearrangement uses TRBV27 and TRBJ1-1, with 8 bases identical to TRBD1. The CDR3 runs 16 residues. V lost 3 bases and J lost 6; bases outside the gene matches: 12. Germline CDR1 MNHEY, CDR2 SMNVEV (reference sequence). The CDR3 reads CASSFGAGGVGPEAFF. CDR3 DNA: TGTGCCAGCAGTTTTGGGGCAGGGGGCGTCGGGCCTGAAGCTTTCTTT.

V and J are TRBV5-4 and TRBJ2-3; the D gene is possibly TRBD1 (5 bases). V dropped 1 base and J dropped 2 bases, with 8 bases sitting between them. This CDR3 comprises 14 residues. Germline CDR1 SGHNT, CDR2 YYREEE (reference sequence). This CDR3 is CASSLRGSTDTQYF. CDR3 DNA sequence: TGTGCCAGCAGCTTGAGGGGATCCACAGATACGCAGTATTTT.

This clonotype was found many times. The chain is built from TRBV5-8 and TRBJ1-6, with D tentatively TRBD1 (5 bases). CDR1 and CDR2 from the germline V gene are SGHTS and YDEGEE. The CDR3 consists of 14 residues. V gave up 3 bases and J gave up 6 bases, with 10 bases separating them. The CDR3 DNA is TGTGCCAGCAGCTATTGGGACCCTAATTCACCCCTCCACTTT. Translation gives CASSYWDPNSPLHF.

Of note for this clonotype: It may be a read error: a sequence one base away is much more abundant. This sequence joins TRBV19 and TRBJ1-2; a possible D gene is TRBD1 (6 bases). Trimming shortened V by 2 bases and J by 5 bases, and 12 bases separated the two germline ends. The germline V gene has CDR1 LNHDA and CDR2 SQIVND (reference sequence). CDR3 length: 14 amino acids. CDR3 protein: CASSILAGEYGYTF. CDR3 nucleotides: TGTGCCAGTAGTATATTGGCAGGGGAATATGGCTACACCTTC.

At least ten counts were recorded for this clonotype. The V gene is TRBV7-2, the J gene TRBJ2-7; 7 bases align to TRBD1. CDR1 and CDR2 from the germline V gene are SGHTA and FQGNSA. The CDR3 runs to 17 residues. With 1 base clipped from V and 0 bases from J, the junction kept 9 bases outside the gene matches. In DNA form, the CDR3 reads TGTGCCAGCAGCTTAGGGCGGCCGGGACAGACCTCCTACGAGCAGTACTTC. Amino acids: CASSLGRPGQTSYEQYF.

In its sample, this clonotype was seen many times. The V gene is TRBV7-8, the J gene TRBJ2-5; D possibly matches TRBD1 or TRBD2 (7 bases each). Trimming took off 1 base at V and 2 bases at J, with 11 bases between the two ends. Germline CDR1 SGHVS, CDR2 FQNEAQ. There are 15 residues in the CDR3. CDR3 bases: TGTGCCAGCAGCTTAGAAGCGGGACAGCAAGAGACCCAGTACTTC. Protein sequence: CASSLEAGQQETQYF.